This T cell receptor (beta chain) appears in the sequencing data of a study of T cells in Graves' hyperthyroidism and ophthalmopathy. Study-wide results and limits: The model identified upcoming ophthalmopathy a median around 6 months ahead of onset.

Trimming removed 7 bases from V and 11 bases from J, with 20 bases in between. Germline values: CDR1 MNHNS, CDR2 SASEGT. The CDR3 runs 13 residues. This clonotype was observed at least ten times. Its matching antigen is unknown. Patients were aged 18 to 65, had disease duration under 2 months, and had newly diagnosed hyperthyroidism. Patients were excluded for uncontrolled infection, other autoimmune disease, pregnancy or lactation. PBMCs came from 7.5 to 10 ml fresh peripheral blood. TCR beta CDR3 region amplification was performed from RNA transcripts. In the first-round RT-PCR of the TCR CDR3, the HTBI primer set was used. TCRdb recomputed calls from the multiplex PCR reads with MiXCR, one row per CDR3 protein. The top ten clones hold about 44% of a sample with about 110,000 distinct CDR3 sequences, approximately 16% of them seen once.

Sequenced input: blood. The chain has TRBV6-1 and TRBJ1-1, with D possibly being TRBD1 (6 bases). This clonotype originated in a woman aged 50 to 65 with Graves' hyperthyroidism. CDR3 nucleotide sequence: TGTGCCAGCACCCGAACGGGGGGGCTTCGGGCTTTCTTT. The encoded protein is CASTRTGGLRAFF.